This T cell receptor (beta chain) was sequenced for a study of blood T cell repertoires in COVID-19. The CDR3 is made up of 18 amino acids. Losses at the gene ends were 1 base for V and 1 base for J; bases not matched to a gene: 13. Germline V gene lookup returns CDR1 SGHRS and CDR2 YFSETQ. Sequenced by immunoSEQ multiplex PCR; TCRdb stores in-frame clones only, minus some. The top ten clones hold approximately 7.2% of a sample with more than 95,000 clones, about nine tenths of them seen once. This clone has only a few counts. This rearrangement joins TRBV5-1 to TRBJ1-1; 7 nucleotides agree with TRBD1. What was sequenced was peripheral blood. This sequence originates from a man aged 65 to 79 who had recovered from COVID-19. The CDR3 is CASSLLSGGNSQNTEAFF. The DNA of the CDR3 is TGCGCCAGCAGCTTGTTGTCAGGGGGAAACTCCCAGAACACTGAAGCTTTCTTT.